The next 15 T cell receptor beta chains were all read from a single sample in a study of blood T cells in healthy people across ages. Through a sample-barcoded 5' primer and a J-beta primer mix, a second PCR was run for 7 to 11 cycles. TCRdb re-called the 5' RACE reads with MiXCR, one entry per CDR3 protein. Of approximately 690,000 distinct CDR3 sequences listed, over 40% are singletons. The source material was blood. The origin of the receptors is a man older than 75 in good health.

The chain carries TRBV5-1 and TRBJ2-3; TRBD1 aligns across 12 bases. There are 15 residues in the CDR3. CDR1 is SGHRS, CDR2 YFSETQ, per germline. With V trimmed by 4 bases and J by 7 bases, 7 bases remained unmatched. CDR3 loop: CASSQPGQGANTQYF. In nucleotides, the CDR3 is TGCGCCAGCAGCCAGCCGGGACAGGGGGCAAATACGCAGTATTTT.

The V and J genes are TRBV6-2 or TRBV6-3 and TRBJ2-1, with a possible D match to TRBD2 (6 bases). V was shortened by 2 bases and J by 12 bases, with 14 bases between the two germline ends. This CDR3 has 13 amino acids. Germline V gene sequence: CDR1 MNHEY, CDR2 SVGEGT. CDR3 loop: CASSYAGRQGQFF. The CDR3 nucleotides read TGTGCCAGCAGTTACGCGGGACGTCAAGGGCAGTTCTTC.

The rearrangement uses TRBV28 and TRBJ2-7; D unclear. Trimming took off 3 bases at V and 3 bases at J, with 9 bases between the two ends. CDR3 length: 13 amino acids. CDR1 is MDHEN and CDR2 is SYDVKM in the germline V gene. CDR3 protein: CASSFPEIYEQYF. The CDR3 coding sequence is TGTGCCAGCAGTTTCCCGGAAATCTACGAGCAGTACTTC.

This clonotype has just a few counts. The chain carries TRBV20-1 and TRBJ2-5; D is possibly TRBD2 (6 bases). V shed 1 base and J shed 1 base, with 10 bases lying between them. CDR3 length: 14 residues. The germline CDR1 and CDR2 sequences are DFQATT and SNEGSKA (reference sequence). The CDR3 nucleotides read TGCAGTGCTAGAGTGGGGGACTTCCAAGAGACCCAGTACTTC. Translating it yields CSARVGDFQETQYF.

This clonotype turned up a few times. This chain uses TRBV7-6 with TRBJ1-5; D ambiguous. The CDR3 consists of 14 residues. Trimming removed 1 base at V and 4 bases at J, with 8 bases between. Germline CDR1 is SGHVS and CDR2 is FNYEAQ. CDR3 bases: TGTGCCAGCAGCTTAGAGCAGTTGAATCAGCCCCAGCATTTT. Translation gives CASSLEQLNQPQHF.

The V call is TRBV20-1, the J call TRBJ2-5, with D tentatively TRBD1 (5 bases). The J call may be faulty, since TRBJ2-7 better matches the DNA end. Per germline, CDR1 DFQATT and CDR2 SNEGSKA (reference sequence). CDR3 length: 13 residues. CDR3 protein: CSARAGHHYEQYF. The CDR3 DNA follows: TGCAGTGCTAGAGCCGGACACCACTACGAGCAGTACTTC.

There are a few counts of this clonotype. The chain combines TRBV14 with TRBJ1-4; 7 nucleotides align to TRBD1. The CDR3 contains 21 residues. Germline CDR1 and CDR2: SGHDN and FVKESK. V lost 0 bases to trimming and J lost 4 bases; unmatched junction nucleotides: 20. The CDR3 reads CASSQEQVLRGQRRYNEKLFF. The CDR3 DNA reads TGTGCCAGCAGCCAAGAACAAGTCCTTAGGGGACAGCGACGCTATAATGAAAAACTGTTTTTT.

The chain uses TRBV5-1 and TRBJ2-5; weak D call: TRBD1 (5 bases). The CDR3 extends over 14 amino acids. Germline CDR1 is SGHRS and CDR2 is YFSETQ. Trimming cost V 3 bases and J 2 bases, with 11 bases left between them. The CDR3: CASSSIQGQETQYF. The CDR3 DNA follows: TGCGCCAGCAGCTCCATCCAGGGTCAAGAGACCCAGTACTTC.

Remarks on this clonotype: The junction and the germline gene differ at one end; a read error may be behind it. This sequence joins TRBV10-3 and TRBJ1-6; possibly TRBD1 for D (5 bases). Per germline, CDR1 ENHRY and CDR2 SYGVKD. This CDR3 is built from 14 residues. The CDR3 protein is CAIREGANNSPLHF. For the CDR3, the DNA is TGTGCCATCCGTGAAGGGGCGAATAATTCACCCCTCCACTTT.

With regard to this clonotype: The junction shows a germline mismatch at one end, possibly a read error. The J gene is TRBJ1-2, the V gene TRBV6-5, with no clear D. The CDR3 sequence is 12 residues long. The germline gives CDR1 MNHEY, CDR2 SVGAGI. The CDR3 loop is CACSYGDYGYTF. DNA of the CDR3: TGTGCCTGCAGTTACGGGGACTATGGCTACACCTTC.

On this clonotype: A clone one base away is much larger, so this may be a read error. This chain joins TRBV5-6 and TRBJ2-5, with 7 bases fitting TRBD2. The DNA matches TRBJ2-1 better at its end, which makes the J call doubtful. CDR3 length equals 17 residues. Germline assignment: CDR1 SGHDT and CDR2 YYEEEE. The DNA of the CDR3 is TGTGCCAGCAGCTTGCCCCGGGGACTACCCGACCAAGAGACCCAGTTCTTC. This encodes CASSLPRGLPDQETQFF.

CDR3 protein: CASSLGQGAQNTEAFF. CDR3 sequence (DNA): TGTGCCAGCAGTTTGGGGCAGGGGGCTCAAAACACTGAAGCTTTCTTT. The V gene is TRBV12-3 or TRBV12-4, the J gene TRBJ1-1, with 8 bases lining up with TRBD1. With V trimmed by 3 bases and J by 2 bases, 8 bases remained unmatched. This CDR3 comprises 16 residues.

V gene TRBV19 combines with J gene TRBJ1-6, with D perhaps matching TRBD1 (5 bases). Germline loops: CDR1 LNHDA, CDR2 SQIVND (reference sequence). V lost 10 bases and J lost 0, with 19 bases in between. This CDR3 is 17 amino acids long. CDR3: CATCVGTESSYNSPLHF. CDR3 DNA: TGTGCCACCTGCGTCGGGACTGAAAGCTCCTATAATTCACCCCTCCACTTT.

This clonotype has only one observation. The chain uses TRBV7-2 and TRBJ1-2, with 11 bases aligning to TRBD1. CDR1 SGHTA and CDR2 FQGNSA come from the germline V gene. The CDR3 has 15 residues. V lost 10 bases and J lost 6; bases outside the gene matches: 13. This CDR3 is CATRTNRDRGNGYTF. As DNA, the CDR3 is TGTGCCACCCGTACCAATCGGGACAGGGGGAATGGCTACACCTTC.

This clonotype was observed a few times. CDR3 bases: TGTGCCAGCAGCTCGGGAGGGGGGGGAGTTTACGAGCAGTACTTC. Its translation: CASSSGGGGVYEQYF. The chain combines TRBV7-2 with TRBJ2-7, with TRBD2 matching 8 bases. CDR3 length: 15 amino acids. Losses at the gene ends were 4 bases for V and 4 bases for J; bases not matched to a gene: 9. The germline CDR1 and CDR2 sequences are SGHTA and FQGNSA. The whole variable domain, filled in from reference TRBV7-2 and TRBJ2-7, reads GAGVSQSPSNKVTEKGKDVELRCDPISGHTALYWYRQSLGQGLEFLIYFQGNSAPDKSGLPSDRFSAERTGGSVSTLTIQRTQQEDSAVYLCASSSGGGGVYEQYFGPGTRLTVT.